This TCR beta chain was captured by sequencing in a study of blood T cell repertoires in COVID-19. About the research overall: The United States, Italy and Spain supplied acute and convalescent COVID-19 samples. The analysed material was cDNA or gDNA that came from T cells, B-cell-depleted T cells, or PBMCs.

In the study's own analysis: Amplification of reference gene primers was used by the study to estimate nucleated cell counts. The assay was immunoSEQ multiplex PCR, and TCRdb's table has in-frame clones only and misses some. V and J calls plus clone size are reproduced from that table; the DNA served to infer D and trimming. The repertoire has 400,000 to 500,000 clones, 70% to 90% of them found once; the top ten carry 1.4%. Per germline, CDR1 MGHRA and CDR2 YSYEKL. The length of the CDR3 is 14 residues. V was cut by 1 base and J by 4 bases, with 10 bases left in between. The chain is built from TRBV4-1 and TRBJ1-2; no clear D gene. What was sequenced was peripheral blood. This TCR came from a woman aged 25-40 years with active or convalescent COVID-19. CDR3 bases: TGCGCCAGCAGCCAAGGGGTAGGGAGCTATGGCTACACCTTC. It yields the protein CASSQGVGSYGYTF.